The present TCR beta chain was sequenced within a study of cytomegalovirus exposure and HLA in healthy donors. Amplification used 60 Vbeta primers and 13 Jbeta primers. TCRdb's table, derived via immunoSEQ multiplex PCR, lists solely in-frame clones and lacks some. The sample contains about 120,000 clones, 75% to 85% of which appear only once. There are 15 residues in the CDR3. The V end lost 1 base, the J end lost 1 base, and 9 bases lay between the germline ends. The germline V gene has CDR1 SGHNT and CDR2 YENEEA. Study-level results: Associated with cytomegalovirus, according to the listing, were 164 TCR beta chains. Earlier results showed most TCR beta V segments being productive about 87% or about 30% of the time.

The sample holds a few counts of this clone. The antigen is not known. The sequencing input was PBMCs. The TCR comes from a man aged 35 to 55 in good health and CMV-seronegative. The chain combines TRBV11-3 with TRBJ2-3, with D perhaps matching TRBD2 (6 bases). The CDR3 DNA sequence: TGTGCCAGCAGCTTAGGGAGGGCCGGCACAGATACGCAGTATTTT. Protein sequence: CASSLGRAGTDTQYF.